This T cell receptor beta chain was documented in a study of blood T cell repertoires in COVID-19. The assay was immunoSEQ multiplex PCR, and TCRdb's table has in-frame clones only and misses some. The sample holds 250,000 to 350,000 clones, less than 85% seen once. V was pared by 8 bases and J by 0 bases, with 4 bases of the junction left unmatched. This CDR3 is 14 amino acids long. Germline-derived CDR1 and CDR2 are KGHSH and LQKENI. This rearrangement joins TRBV18 to TRBJ2-1, with 7 nucleotides matching TRBD2. The receptor comes from a woman aged 45-59 years who had recovered from COVID-19. The sequencing input was PBMCs or T cells enriched from blood (not recorded which). The CDR3 region is CASQSGISYNEQFF. DNA of the CDR3: TGTGCCAGCCAAAGCGGGATCTCCTACAATGAGCAGTTCTTC.